This passage covers 16 T cell receptor beta chains from one sample sequenced in a study of shared clonotypes between healthy human individuals. Assay: immunoSEQ multiplex PCR; the TCRdb copy retains only in-frame clones and omits some. Of approximately 340,000 clones listed, more than 60% are singletons. Material for sequencing was memory CD4+ T cells sorted from blood. Noted subset: CD45RA-negative fraction. The receptor source for this set is a man younger than 45 in good health.

This clone was seen many times. The chain carries TRBV30 and TRBJ2-7; a possible D gene is TRBD1 (7 bases). V was shortened by 2 bases and J by 3 bases, with 14 bases between the two germline ends. The CDR3 spans 14 residues. Germline CDR1 is GTSNPN and CDR2 is SVGIG (reference sequence). The CDR3 protein is CAWSTAGGFYEQYF. Written as DNA, the CDR3 is TGTGCCTGGAGTACCGCAGGGGGGTTCTACGAGCAGTACTTC.

V usage is TRBV11-3 and J usage is TRBJ1-5; D is unclear. From germline, CDR1 is SGHNT and CDR2 YENEEA. The germline V and J ends were trimmed by 2 bases and 3 bases, with 14 bases remaining between them. This CDR3 is built from 16 residues. CDR3 sequence reads: CASSLIRQAFNQPQHF. As DNA, the CDR3 is TGTGCCAGCAGCTTAATACGGCAGGCGTTCAATCAGCCCCAGCATTTT.

This clone was detected once. This likely reflects a read error, since a far larger clone is one base away. J is TRBJ2-1 and V is TRBV7-6, with TRBD2 matching 7 bases. CDR3 length: 17 amino acids. The germline V gene has CDR1 SGHVS and CDR2 FNYEAQ. After removal of 5 bases from V and 3 bases from J, the junction contained 13 bases not matched to a gene. For the CDR3, the DNA is TGTGCCAGCAGCCGACTAATGGCGGGGGTCCTCTACAATGAGCAGTTCTTC. Its translation: CASSRLMAGVLYNEQFF. Using reference TRBV7-6 and TRBJ2-1 for the parts outside the CDR3, the full variable domain is GAGVSQSPRYKVTKRGQDVALRCDPISGHVSLYWYRQALGQGPEFLTYFNYEAQQDKSGLPNDRFSAERPEGSISTLTIQRTEQRDSAMYRCASSRLMAGVLYNEQFFGPGTRLTVL.

The chain recombines TRBV18 with TRBJ2-5; 7 bases map to TRBD2. Germline lookup yields CDR1 KGHSH and CDR2 LQKENI. This CDR3 is 17 amino acids long. V gave up 2 bases and J gave up 1 base; unmatched junction bases: 10. The DNA of the CDR3 is TGTGCCAGCTCACCATTTGCGGGAGTGGGCTTCCAAGAGACCCAGTACTTC. It codes for CASSPFAGVGFQETQYF.

A remark on this clone: A far larger clone is only one base removed, so a read error is likely. Other nucleotide sequences from this sample produce the same CDR3. The CDR3 loop reads CASGAGFKYNEQFF. The CDR3 coding sequence is TGTGCCTCGGGGGCGGGGTTTAAATACAATGAGCAGTTCTTC. The V and J genes are TRBV14 and TRBJ2-1; the D gene could be TRBD1 or TRBD2 (6 bases each). Between the trimmed V and J ends, which lost 11 bases and 4 bases, there was a span of 18 bases. This CDR3 spans 14 amino acids. Germline V gene data show CDR1 as SGHDN and CDR2 as FVKESK.

The rearrangement links TRBV7-3 to TRBJ2-3; possible D gene TRBD1, 6 bases. The CDR3 consists of 14 residues. V was shortened by 5 bases and J by 2 bases, with 11 bases between the two germline ends. From germline, CDR1 is SGHTA and CDR2 FQGTGA. The CDR3 spells CASSLDSSTDTQYF. The DNA of the CDR3 is TGTGCCAGCAGCCTGGACAGTTCCACAGATACGCAGTATTTT.

The gene calls are TRBV10-3 and TRBJ2-1, with D unclear. The CDR3 is 12 residues long. From germline, CDR1 is ENHRY and CDR2 SYGVKD. Trimming took 2 bases from V and 7 from J, leaving 6 bases between them. The CDR3: CAISEPENEQFF. The CDR3 DNA reads as TGTGCCATCAGTGAGCCGGAGAATGAGCAGTTCTTC.

In its sample, this clone was seen once. The rearrangement uses TRBV28 and TRBJ1-2; D gene unclear. The CDR3 is made up of 12 amino acids. Germline V lookup: CDR1 MDHEN, CDR2 SYDVKM. V gave up 6 bases and J gave up 1 base, with 6 bases separating them. CDR3 in DNA: TGTGCCAGCAGCTATAATAACTATGGCTACACCTTC. Protein sequence: CASSYNNYGYTF.

CDR3 nucleotide sequence: TGTGCCAGCAGCAATCCCTACCACTACAATGAGCAGTTCTTC. As protein: CASSNPYHYNEQFF. The V gene is TRBV7-9, the J gene TRBJ2-1; D call uncertain. The CDR3 is made up of 14 amino acids. V lost 5 bases to trimming and J lost 3 bases, with 11 bases between them. From germline, CDR1 is SEHNR and CDR2 FQNEAQ (reference sequence). The full variable domain, its missing parts supplied by reference TRBV7-9 and TRBJ2-1, is DTGVSQNPRHKITKRGQNVTFRCDPISEHNRLYWYRQTLGQGPEFLTYFQNEAQLEKSRLLSDRFSAERPKGSFSTLEIQRTEQGDSAMYLCASSNPYHYNEQFFGPGTRLTVL.

V usage is TRBV15 and J usage is TRBJ1-2; D is perhaps TRBD1 (5 bases). V shed 0 bases and J shed 5 bases, with 16 bases lying between them. The CDR3 has 16 amino acids. Germline CDR1 reads LNHNV; CDR2 reads YYDKDF (reference sequence). CDR3 sequence (DNA): TGTGCCACCAGCAGAGATAGCTGGCGGGGGGGTTATGGCTACACCTTC. Protein product: CATSRDSWRGGYGYTF.

The genes are TRBV5-4 and TRBJ2-3; 9 bases line up with TRBD1. Germline CDR1 is SGHNT and CDR2 is YYREEE (reference sequence). There are 14 residues in the CDR3. J gave up 3 bases and V 4 bases, and 3 bases lay outside the gene matches. The CDR3 bases are TGTGCCAGCAGCACCGGACAGGGGACAGATACGCAGTATTTT. This gives the protein CASSTGQGTDTQYF.

DNA of the CDR3: TGTGCCAGCTCACCTAGACAGCCTAACAATCATCAGCCCCAGCATTTT. It translates to CASSPRQPNNHQPQHF. This chain connects TRBV18 to TRBJ1-5; D may be TRBD1 (5 bases). The V end was cut by 3 bases, the J end by 5 bases, with 17 bases between. The CDR3 has 16 amino acids. Germline CDR1 KGHSH, CDR2 LQKENI.

This clone was found a few times. This sequence joins TRBV5-6 and TRBJ1-5; D is uncertain. The CDR3 contains 12 residues. Germline V gene sequence: CDR1 SGHDT, CDR2 YYEEEE. The V end lost 9 bases, the J end lost 15 bases, and 22 bases lay between the germline ends. CDR3 loop: CANRRIEGGLHF. For the CDR3, the DNA is TGTGCCAACCGGAGGATCGAGGGCGGTTTGCATTTT.

The chain uses TRBV18 and TRBJ2-1; D is tentatively TRBD1 or TRBD2 (5 bases each). Germline V CDR1 and CDR2: KGHSH, LQKENI. The length of the CDR3 is 13 residues. Trimming shortened V by 6 bases and J by 14 bases, and 20 bases separated the two germline ends. CDR3 loop: CASSEPGAKLKFF. Here the CDR3 DNA reads TGTGCCAGCTCCGAACCCGGGGCCAAGCTCAAGTTCTTC. The whole variable domain, remainder taken from reference TRBV18 and TRBJ2-1, is NAGVMQNPRHLVRRRGQEARLRCSPMKGHSHVYWYRQLPEEGLKFMVYLQKENIIDESGMPKERFSAEFPKEGPSILRIQQVVRGDSAAYFCASSEPGAKLKFFGPGTRLTVL.

This rearrangement joins TRBV5-1 to TRBJ2-5; D gene uncertain. The germline V gene encodes CDR1 SGHRS and CDR2 YFSETQ. V gave up 0 bases and J gave up 5 bases, with 14 bases separating them. CDR3 size: 15 residues. The CDR3 here is CASSLDFVGGETQYF. The CDR3 bases are TGCGCCAGCAGCTTGGATTTCGTGGGTGGGGAGACCCAGTACTTC.

The chain joins TRBV11-2 to TRBJ2-5; D remains ambiguous. Per germline, CDR1 SGHAT and CDR2 FQNNGV. The CDR3 loop spans 15 amino acids. Trimming pared 5 bases from V and 1 base from J, leaving 14 bases between. CDR3 region: CASSARTASQETQYF. DNA of the CDR3: TGTGCCAGCAGCGCGAGAACGGCAAGCCAAGAGACCCAGTACTTC.